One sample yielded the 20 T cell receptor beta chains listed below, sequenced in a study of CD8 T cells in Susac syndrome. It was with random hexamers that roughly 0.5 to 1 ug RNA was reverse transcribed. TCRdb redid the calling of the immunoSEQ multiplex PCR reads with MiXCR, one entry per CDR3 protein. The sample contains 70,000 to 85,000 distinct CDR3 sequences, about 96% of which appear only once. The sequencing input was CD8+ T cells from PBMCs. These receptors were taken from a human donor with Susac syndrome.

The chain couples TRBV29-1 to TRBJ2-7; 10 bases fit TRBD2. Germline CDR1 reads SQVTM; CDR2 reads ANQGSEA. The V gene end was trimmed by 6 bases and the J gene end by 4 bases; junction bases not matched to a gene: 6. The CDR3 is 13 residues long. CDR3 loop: CSVPSGSSYEQYF. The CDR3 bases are TGCAGCGTGCCTAGCGGGAGCTCGTACGAGCAGTACTTC.

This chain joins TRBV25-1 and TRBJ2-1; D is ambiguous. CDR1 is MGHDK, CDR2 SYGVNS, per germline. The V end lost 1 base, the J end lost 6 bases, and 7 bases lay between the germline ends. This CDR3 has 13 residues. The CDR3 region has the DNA TGTGCCAGCAGTGAATCTGGGGTCAATGAGCAGTTCTTC. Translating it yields CASSESGVNEQFF.

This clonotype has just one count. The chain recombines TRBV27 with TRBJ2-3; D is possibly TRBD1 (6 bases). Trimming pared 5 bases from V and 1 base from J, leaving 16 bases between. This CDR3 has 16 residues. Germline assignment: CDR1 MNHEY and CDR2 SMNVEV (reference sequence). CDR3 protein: CASSLTGWGGTDTQYF. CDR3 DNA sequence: TGTGCCAGCAGTCTTACAGGGTGGGGAGGCACAGATACGCAGTATTTT.

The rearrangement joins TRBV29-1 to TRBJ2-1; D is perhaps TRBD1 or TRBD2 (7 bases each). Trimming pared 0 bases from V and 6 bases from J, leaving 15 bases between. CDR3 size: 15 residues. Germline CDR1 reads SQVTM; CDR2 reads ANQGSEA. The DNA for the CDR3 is TGCAGCGTTGAAGAGGTGGGGAGGGGGCTCAATGAGCAGTTCTTC. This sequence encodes CSVEEVGRGLNEQFF.

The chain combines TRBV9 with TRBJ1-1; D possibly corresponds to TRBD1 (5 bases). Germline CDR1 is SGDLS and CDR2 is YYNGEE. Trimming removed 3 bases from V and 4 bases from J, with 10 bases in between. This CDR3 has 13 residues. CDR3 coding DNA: TGTGCCAGCAGCGCCGGGGGGGTCACTGAAGCTTTCTTT. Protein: CASSAGGVTEAFF. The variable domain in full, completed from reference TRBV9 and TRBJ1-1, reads DSGVTQTPKHLITATGQRVTLRCSPRSGDLSVYWYQQSLDQGLQFLIQYYNGEERAKGNILERFSAQQFPDLHSELNLSSLELGDSALYFCASSAGGVTEAFFGQGTRLTVV.

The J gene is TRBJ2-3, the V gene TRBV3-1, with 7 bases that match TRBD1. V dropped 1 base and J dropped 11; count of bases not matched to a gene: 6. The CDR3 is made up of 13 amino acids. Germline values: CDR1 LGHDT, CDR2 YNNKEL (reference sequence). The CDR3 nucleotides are TGTGCCAGCAGCCAAGGACTTGGGGACAGGCAGTATTTT. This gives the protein CASSQGLGDRQYF.

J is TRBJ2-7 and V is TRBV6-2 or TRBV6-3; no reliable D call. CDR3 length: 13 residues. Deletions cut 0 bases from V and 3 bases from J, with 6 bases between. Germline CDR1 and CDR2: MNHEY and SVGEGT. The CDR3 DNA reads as TGTGCCAGCAGTTACTCGATGAGCTACGAGCAGTACGTC. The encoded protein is CASSYSMSYEQYV.

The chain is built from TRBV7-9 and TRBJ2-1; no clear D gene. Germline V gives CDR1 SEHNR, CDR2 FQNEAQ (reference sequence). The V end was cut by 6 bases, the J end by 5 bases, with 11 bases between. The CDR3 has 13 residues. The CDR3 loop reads CASRIGVDNEQFF. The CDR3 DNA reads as TGTGCCAGCAGAATCGGCGTGGACAATGAGCAGTTCTTC.

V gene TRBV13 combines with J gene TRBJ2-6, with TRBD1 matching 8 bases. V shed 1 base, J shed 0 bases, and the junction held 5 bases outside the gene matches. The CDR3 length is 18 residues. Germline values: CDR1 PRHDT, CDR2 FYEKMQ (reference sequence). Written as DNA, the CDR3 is TGTGCCAGCAGCTTAGATGGGACAGGACCCTCTGGGGCCAACGTCCTGACTTTC. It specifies CASSLDGTGPSGANVLTF.

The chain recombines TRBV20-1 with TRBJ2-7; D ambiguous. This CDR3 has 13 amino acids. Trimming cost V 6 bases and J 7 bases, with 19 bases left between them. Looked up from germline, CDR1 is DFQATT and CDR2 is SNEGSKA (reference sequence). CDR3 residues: CSARPLSSVEQYF. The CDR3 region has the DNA TGCAGTGCGAGGCCCCTCTCGTCTGTGGAGCAGTACTTC.

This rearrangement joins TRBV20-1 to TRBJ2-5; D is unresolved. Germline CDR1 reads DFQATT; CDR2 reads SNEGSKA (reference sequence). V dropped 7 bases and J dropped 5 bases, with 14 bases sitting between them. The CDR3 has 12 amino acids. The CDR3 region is CSGEMEWETQYF. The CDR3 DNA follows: TGCAGTGGGGAAATGGAGTGGGAGACCCAGTACTTC.

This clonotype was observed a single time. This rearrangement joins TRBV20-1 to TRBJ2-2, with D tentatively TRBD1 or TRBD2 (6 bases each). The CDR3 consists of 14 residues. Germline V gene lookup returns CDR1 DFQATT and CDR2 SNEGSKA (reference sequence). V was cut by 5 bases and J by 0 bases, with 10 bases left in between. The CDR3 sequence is CSARGLANTGELFF. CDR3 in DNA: TGCAGTGCTCGGGGGCTAGCGAACACCGGGGAGCTGTTTTTT.

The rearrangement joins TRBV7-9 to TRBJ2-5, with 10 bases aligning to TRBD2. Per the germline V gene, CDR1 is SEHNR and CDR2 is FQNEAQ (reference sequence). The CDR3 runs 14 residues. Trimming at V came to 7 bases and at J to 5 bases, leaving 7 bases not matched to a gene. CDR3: CASNSGLATETQYF. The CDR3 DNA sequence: TGTGCCAGCAACTCGGGACTAGCGACGGAGACCCAGTACTTC.

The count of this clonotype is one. CDR3 region: CASTRTSQPLDTQYF. In DNA, the CDR3 is TGTGCCAGCACCCGGACTAGCCAACCCCTTGATACGCAGTATTTT. This chain joins TRBV12-3 or TRBV12-4 and TRBJ2-3; 8 bases align to TRBD2. This CDR3 contains 15 residues. V shed 7 bases and J 6 bases; nucleotides not matched to a gene: 12.

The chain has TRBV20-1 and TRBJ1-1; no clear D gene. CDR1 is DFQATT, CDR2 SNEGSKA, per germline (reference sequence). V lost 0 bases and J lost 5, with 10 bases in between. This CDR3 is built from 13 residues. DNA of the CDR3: TGCAGTGCTAGAGATTTTGGAAGGACTGAAGCTTTCTTT. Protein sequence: CSARDFGRTEAFF.

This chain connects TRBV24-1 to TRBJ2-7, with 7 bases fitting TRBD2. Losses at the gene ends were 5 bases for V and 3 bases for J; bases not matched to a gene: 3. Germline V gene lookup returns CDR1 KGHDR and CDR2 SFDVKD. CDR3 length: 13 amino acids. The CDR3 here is CATSVASGYEQYF. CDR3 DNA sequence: TGTGCCACCAGTGTTGCTAGCGGCTACGAGCAGTACTTC.

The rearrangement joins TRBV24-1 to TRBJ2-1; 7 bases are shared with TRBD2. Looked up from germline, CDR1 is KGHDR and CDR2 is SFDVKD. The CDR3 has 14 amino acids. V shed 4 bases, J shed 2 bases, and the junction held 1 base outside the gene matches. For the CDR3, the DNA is TGTGCCACCAGTGAGAGCGGGACCTACAATGAGCAGTTCTTC. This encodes CATSESGTYNEQFF.

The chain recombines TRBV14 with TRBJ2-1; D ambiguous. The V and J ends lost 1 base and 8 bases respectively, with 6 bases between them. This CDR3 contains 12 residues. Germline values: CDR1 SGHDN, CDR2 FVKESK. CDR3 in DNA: TGTGCCAGCAGCCAAGGGTTCCATGAGCAGTTCTTC. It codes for CASSQGFHEQFF.

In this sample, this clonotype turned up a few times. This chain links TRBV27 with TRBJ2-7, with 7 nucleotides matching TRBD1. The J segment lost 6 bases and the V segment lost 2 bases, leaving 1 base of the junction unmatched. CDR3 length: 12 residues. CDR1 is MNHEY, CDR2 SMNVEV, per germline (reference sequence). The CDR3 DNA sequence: TGTGCCAGCAGTTTAACAGGGGCCGAGCAGTACTTC. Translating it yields CASSLTGAEQYF.

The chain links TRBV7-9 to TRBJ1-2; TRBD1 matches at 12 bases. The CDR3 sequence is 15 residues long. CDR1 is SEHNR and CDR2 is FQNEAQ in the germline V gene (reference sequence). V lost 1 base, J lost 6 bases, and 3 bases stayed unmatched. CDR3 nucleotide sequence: TGTGCCAGCAGCTTAGACGGGACAGGGGGCGATGGCTACACCTTC. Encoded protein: CASSLDGTGGDGYTF. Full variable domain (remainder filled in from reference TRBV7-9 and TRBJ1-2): DTGVSQNPRHKITKRGQNVTFRCDPISEHNRLYWYRQTLGQGPEFLTYFQNEAQLEKSRLLSDRFSAERPKGSFSTLEIQRTEQGDSAMYLCASSLDGTGGDGYTFGSGTRLTVV.